Here is one TCR beta chain with its context. Its specificity is unknown. A fixed DNA input of 300 to 350 ng was used per bulk PBMC sample. Some clones are missing from TCRdb's copy, which holds only in-frame ones; the method was immunoSEQ multiplex PCR. The data hold about 2,700 clones, with around nine tenths observed a single time. Per germline, CDR1 LNHDA and CDR2 SQIVND (reference sequence). V lost 4 bases, J lost 4 bases, and 19 bases lay in between. The CDR3 has 16 residues. The data are from a study of blood T cell dynamics during melanoma immunotherapy. The wider study: Standard first-line treatment here was pembrolizumab or nivolumab plus ipilimumab in metastatic melanoma. Findings and caveats of the study: Clones driving repertoire changes may be melanoma-specific or general immune activation.

As for time point: week 3, after first cycle of checkpoint inhibitor. Response was assessed by RECIST 1.1 at 12 weeks, except a couple of rapid progressors. The source is a human donor with melanoma. The chain links TRBV19 to TRBJ1-2; D gene unclear. The sample was blood, taken from a patient treated with checkpoint blockade. The DNA for the CDR3 is TGTGCCAGTAGTACCGTACCGGTGTCCGGCGGCTATGGCTACACCTTC. Amino acids: CASSTVPVSGGYGYTF.